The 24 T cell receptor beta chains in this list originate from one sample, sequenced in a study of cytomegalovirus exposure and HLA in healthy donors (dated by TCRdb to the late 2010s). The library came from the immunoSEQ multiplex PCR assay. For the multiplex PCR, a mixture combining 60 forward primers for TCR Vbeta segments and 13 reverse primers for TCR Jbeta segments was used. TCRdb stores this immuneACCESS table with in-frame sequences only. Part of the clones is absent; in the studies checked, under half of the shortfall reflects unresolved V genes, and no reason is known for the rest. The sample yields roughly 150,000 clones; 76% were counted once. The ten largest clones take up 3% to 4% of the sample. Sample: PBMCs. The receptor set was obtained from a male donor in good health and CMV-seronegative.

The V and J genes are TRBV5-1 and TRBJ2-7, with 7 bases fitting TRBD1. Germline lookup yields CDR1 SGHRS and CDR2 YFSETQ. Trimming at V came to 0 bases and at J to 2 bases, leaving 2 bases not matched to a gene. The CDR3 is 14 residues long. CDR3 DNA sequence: TGCGCCAGCAGCTTGGACAGGGGCACCTACGAGCAGTACTTC. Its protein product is CASSLDRGTYEQYF.

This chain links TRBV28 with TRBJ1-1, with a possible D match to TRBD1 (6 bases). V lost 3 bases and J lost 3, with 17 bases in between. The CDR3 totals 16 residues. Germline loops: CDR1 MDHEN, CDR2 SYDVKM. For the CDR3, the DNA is TGTGCCAGCAGTTTTCCCGGGACAAAGGTCTACACTGAAGCTTTCTTT. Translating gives CASSFPGTKVYTEAFF.

CDR3 amino acids: CASSSQGITEAFF. DNA of the CDR3: TGCGCCAGCAGCTCCCAGGGTATCACTGAAGCTTTCTTT. The chain carries TRBV5-1 and TRBJ1-1, with D perhaps matching TRBD1 (5 bases). V was pared by 3 bases and J by 4 bases, with 10 bases between. CDR3 length equals 13 residues. CDR1 and CDR2 (germline): SGHRS, YFSETQ.

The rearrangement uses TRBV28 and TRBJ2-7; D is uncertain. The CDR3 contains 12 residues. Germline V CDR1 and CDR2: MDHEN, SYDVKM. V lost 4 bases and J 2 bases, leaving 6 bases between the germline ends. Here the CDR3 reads CASSYSTYEQYF. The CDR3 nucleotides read TGTGCCAGCAGTTACAGTACCTACGAGCAGTACTTC.

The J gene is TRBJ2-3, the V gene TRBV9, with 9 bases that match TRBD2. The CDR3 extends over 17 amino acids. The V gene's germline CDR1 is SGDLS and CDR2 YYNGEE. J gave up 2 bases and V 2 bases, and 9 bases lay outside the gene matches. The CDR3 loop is CASSVSVAGAHTDTQYF. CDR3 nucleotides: TGTGCCAGCAGCGTGTCGGTAGCGGGAGCCCACACAGATACGCAGTATTTT.

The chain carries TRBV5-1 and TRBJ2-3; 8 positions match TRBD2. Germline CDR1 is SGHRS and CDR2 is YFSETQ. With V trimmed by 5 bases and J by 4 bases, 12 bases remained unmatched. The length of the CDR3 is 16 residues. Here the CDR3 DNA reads TGCGCCAGCAGTCCGCCGACTAGCGAGGGGGCAGATACGCAGTATTTT. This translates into CASSPPTSEGADTQYF.

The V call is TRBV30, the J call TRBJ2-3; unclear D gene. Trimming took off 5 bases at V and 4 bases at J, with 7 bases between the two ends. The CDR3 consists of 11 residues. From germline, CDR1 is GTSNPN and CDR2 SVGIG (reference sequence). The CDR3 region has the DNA TGTGCCTGGTCGAGTTCAGATACGCAGTATTTT. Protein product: CAWSSSDTQYF.

CDR3: CATTPGTGGSYGYTF. The DNA for the CDR3 is TGTGCCACCACACCCGGGACAGGGGGTAGCTATGGCTACACCTTC. V gene TRBV10-3 combines with J gene TRBJ1-2, with 11 nucleotides matching TRBD1. The CDR3 is made up of 15 amino acids. Germline V CDR1 and CDR2: ENHRY, SYGVKD. The ends lost 10 bases at V and 4 bases at J; junction bases unmatched: 11.

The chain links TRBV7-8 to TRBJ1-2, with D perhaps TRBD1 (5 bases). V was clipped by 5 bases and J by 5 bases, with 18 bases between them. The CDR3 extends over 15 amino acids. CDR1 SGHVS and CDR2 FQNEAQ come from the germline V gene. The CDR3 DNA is TGTGCCAGCAGCCTAGTCCCAGGGAACGAGTATGGCTACACCTTC. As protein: CASSLVPGNEYGYTF.

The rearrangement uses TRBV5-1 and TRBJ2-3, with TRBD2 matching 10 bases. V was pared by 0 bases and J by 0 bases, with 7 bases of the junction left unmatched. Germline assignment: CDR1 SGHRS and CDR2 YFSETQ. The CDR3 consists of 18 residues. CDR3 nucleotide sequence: TGCGCCAGCAGCTTGGAAGCGGGAGGGCGGTCGAGCACAGATACGCAGTATTTT. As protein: CASSLEAGGRSSTDTQYF.

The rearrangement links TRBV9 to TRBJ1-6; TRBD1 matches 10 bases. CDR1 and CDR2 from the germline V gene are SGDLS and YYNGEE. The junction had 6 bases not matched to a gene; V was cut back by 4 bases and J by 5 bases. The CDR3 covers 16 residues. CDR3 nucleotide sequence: TGTGCCAGCAGCATCGGGACAGGGGCAAATAATTCACCCCTCCACTTT. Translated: CASSIGTGANNSPLHF.

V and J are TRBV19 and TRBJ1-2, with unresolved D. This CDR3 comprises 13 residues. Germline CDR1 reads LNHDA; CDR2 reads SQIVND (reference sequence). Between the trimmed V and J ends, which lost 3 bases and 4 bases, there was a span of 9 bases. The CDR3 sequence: CASSMTLPYGYTF. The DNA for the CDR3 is TGTGCCAGTAGTATGACTTTGCCCTATGGCTACACCTTC. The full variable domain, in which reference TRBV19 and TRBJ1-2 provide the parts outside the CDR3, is DGGITQSPKYLFRKEGQNVTLSCEQNLNHDAMYWYRQDPGQGLRLIYYSQIVNDFQKGDIAEGYSVSREKKESFPLTVTSAQKNPTAFYLCASSMTLPYGYTFGSGTRLTVV.

The CDR3 region has the DNA TGCGCCAGCAGCTTACCAGGGACCTACGAGCAGTACTTC. This codes for CASSLPGTYEQYF. This chain joins TRBV5-1 and TRBJ2-7; a weak D match, TRBD1 (5 bases). The V and J ends lost 2 bases and 2 bases respectively, with 8 bases between them. Per germline, CDR1 SGHRS and CDR2 YFSETQ. There are 13 residues in the CDR3.

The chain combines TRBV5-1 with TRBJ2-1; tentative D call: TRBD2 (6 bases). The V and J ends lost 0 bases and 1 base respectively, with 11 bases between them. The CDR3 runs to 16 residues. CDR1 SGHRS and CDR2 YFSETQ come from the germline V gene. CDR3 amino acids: CASSLEGGASYNEQFF. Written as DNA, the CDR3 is TGCGCCAGCAGCTTGGAGGGCGGGGCATCCTACAATGAGCAGTTCTTC.

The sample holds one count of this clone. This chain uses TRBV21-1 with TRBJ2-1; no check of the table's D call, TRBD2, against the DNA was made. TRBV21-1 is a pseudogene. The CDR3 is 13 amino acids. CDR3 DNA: TGTGCCAGCAGCAACCACTACCACAATGAGCAGTTCTTC. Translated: CASSNHYHNEQFF.

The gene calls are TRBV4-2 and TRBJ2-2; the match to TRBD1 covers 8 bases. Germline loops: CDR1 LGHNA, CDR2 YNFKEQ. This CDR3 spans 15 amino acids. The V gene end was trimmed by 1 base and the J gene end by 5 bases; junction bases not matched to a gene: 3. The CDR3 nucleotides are TGTGCCAGCAGCCAAGTGGACAGGGTAACCGGGGAGCTGTTTTTT. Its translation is CASSQVDRVTGELFF.

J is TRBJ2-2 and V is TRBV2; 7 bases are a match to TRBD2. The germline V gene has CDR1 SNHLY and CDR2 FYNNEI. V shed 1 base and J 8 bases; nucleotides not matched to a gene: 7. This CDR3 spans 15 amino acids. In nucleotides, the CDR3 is TGTGCCAGCAGTGAAGGTCCCGGGGGGTCGGGGGAGCTGTTTTTT. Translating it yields CASSEGPGGSGELFF.

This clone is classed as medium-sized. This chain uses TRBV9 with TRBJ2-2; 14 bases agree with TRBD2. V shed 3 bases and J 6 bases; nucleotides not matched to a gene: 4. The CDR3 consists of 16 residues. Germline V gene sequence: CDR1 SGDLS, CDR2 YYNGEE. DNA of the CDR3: TGTGCCAGCAGCGGAGGACTAGCGGGGGGCCCCGGGGAGCTGTTTTTT. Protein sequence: CASSGGLAGGPGELFF.

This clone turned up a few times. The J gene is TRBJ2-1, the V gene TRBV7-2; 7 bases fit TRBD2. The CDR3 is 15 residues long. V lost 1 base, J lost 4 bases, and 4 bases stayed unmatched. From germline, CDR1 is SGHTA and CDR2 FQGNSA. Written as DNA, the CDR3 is TGTGCCAGCAGCTTAGATCTAGCGGATTACAATGAGCAGTTCTTC. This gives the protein CASSLDLADYNEQFF.

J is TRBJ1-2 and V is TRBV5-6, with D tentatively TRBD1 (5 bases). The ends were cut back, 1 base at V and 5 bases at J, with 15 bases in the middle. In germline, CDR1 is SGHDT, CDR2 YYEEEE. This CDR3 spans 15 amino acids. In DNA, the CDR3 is TGTGCCAGCAGCTTGTGGGGGGTTAACGCTTATGGCTACACCTTC. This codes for CASSLWGVNAYGYTF.

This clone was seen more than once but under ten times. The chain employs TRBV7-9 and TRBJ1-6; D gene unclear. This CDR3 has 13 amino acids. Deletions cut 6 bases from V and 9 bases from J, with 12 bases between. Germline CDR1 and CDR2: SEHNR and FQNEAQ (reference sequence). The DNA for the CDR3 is TGTGCCAGCAGTTCTAAACCCCCTTCACCCCTCCACTTT. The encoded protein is CASSSKPPSPLHF.

This CDR3 is CASSLGGTAYNEQFF. CDR3 coding DNA: TGTGCCAGCAGCTTAGGAGGGACAGCATACAATGAGCAGTTCTTC. This chain connects TRBV7-9 to TRBJ2-1; 7 nucleotides line up with TRBD1. The length of the CDR3 is 15 residues. Trimming took 1 base from V and 4 from J; bases not matched to a gene: 4. Germline V gene data show CDR1 as SEHNR and CDR2 as FQNEAQ (reference sequence).

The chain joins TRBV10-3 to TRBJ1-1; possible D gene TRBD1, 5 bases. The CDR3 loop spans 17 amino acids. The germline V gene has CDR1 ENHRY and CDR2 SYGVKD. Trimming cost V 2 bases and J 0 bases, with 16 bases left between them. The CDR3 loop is CAISEGGKGYLNTEAFF. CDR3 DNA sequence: TGTGCCATCAGTGAGGGGGGGAAGGGATATTTGAACACTGAAGCTTTCTTT.

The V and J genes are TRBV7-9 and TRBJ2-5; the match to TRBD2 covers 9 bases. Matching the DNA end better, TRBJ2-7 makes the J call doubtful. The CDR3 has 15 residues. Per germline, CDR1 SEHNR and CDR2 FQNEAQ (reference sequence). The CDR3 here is CASSILAGYLYEQYF. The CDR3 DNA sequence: TGTGCCAGCAGCATACTAGCGGGCTACCTCTACGAGCAGTACTTC.